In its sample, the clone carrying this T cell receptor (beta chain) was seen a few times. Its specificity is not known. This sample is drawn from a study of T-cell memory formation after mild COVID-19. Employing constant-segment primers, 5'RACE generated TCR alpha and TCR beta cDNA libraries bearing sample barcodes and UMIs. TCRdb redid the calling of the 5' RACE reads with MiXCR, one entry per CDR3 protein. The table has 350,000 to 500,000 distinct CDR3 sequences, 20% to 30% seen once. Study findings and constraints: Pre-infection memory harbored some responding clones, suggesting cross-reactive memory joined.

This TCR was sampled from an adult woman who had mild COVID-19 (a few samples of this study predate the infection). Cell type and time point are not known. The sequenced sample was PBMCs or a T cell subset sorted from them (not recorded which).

The CDR3 sequence is CASRRQGTETQYF. In DNA, the CDR3 is TGTGCCAGCAGGCGACAGGGTACGGAGACCCAGTACTTC. The chain carries TRBV6-1 and TRBJ2-5; the match to TRBD1 covers 7 bases. CDR3 length: 13 residues. J lost 5 bases, V lost 6 bases, and 6 bases had no gene match. The germline CDR1 and CDR2 sequences are MNHNS and SASEGT.